The rows below give T cell receptor beta chains drawn from one sample of a study of control samples from healthy donors and cancer patients. Sequencing used immunoSEQ multiplex PCR; TCRdb keeps in-frame clones, though not all of them. The repertoire holds about 270,000 clones, with about four fifths as singletons. The sequenced material came from PBMCs. These receptors were taken from a woman between 55 and 75 years old with lung cancer. Each CDR3 is given with its conserved first and last residue. Each record gives: D gene, V gene, clone size, J gene, CDR3 protein, CDR3 DNA. D genes are given only for firm matches. For some rows the clone size is stated as once, few or many, or as a class when expanded; others skip it.

D gene: TRBD2
V gene: TRBV7-3
clone size: -
J gene: TRBJ2-1
CDR3 protein: CASRTAGTSTYNEQFF
CDR3 DNA: TGTGCCAGCAGAACCGCCGGGACTAGCACCTACAATGAGCAGTTCTTC

D gene: TRBD2
V gene: TRBV12-5
clone size: -
J gene: TRBJ2-5
CDR3 protein: CASGKRGSQETQYF
CDR3 DNA: TGTGCTAGTGGGAAGCGGGGTAGCCAAGAGACCCAGTACTTC

D gene: -
V gene: TRBV15
clone size: -
J gene: TRBJ1-2
CDR3 protein: CATSRAWRENGYTF
CDR3 DNA: TGTGCCACCAGCAGAGCCTGGAGGGAGAATGGCTACACCTTC

D gene: -
V gene: TRBV7-8
clone size: once
J gene: TRBJ1-3
CDR3 protein: CASSYQSGFSGNTIYF
CDR3 DNA: TGTGCCAGCAGTTACCAATCAGGTTTCTCTGGAAACACCATATATTTT

D gene: TRBD1
V gene: TRBV19
clone size: -
J gene: TRBJ1-2
CDR3 protein: CASSLGPDREQKSYTF
CDR3 DNA: TGTGCCAGTAGTCTAGGCCCCGACAGGGAACAGAAGAGCTACACCTTC

D gene: TRBD1
V gene: TRBV11-2
clone size: few
J gene: TRBJ1-2
CDR3 protein: CASSLEPKAGGDGYTF
CDR3 DNA: TGTGCCAGCAGCTTAGAGCCCAAGGCAGGGGGCGATGGCTACACCTTC

D gene: -
V gene: TRBV18
clone size: -
J gene: TRBJ1-1
CDR3 protein: CASSPSKDESSNTEAFF
CDR3 DNA: TGTGCCAGCTCACCCTCAAAGGATGAGTCTTCGAACACTGAAGCTTTCTTT

D gene: -
V gene: TRBV20-1
clone size: -
J gene: TRBJ1-2
CDR3 protein: CSASPAGQSYGYTF
CDR3 DNA: TGCAGTGCTAGTCCTGCAGGGCAGTCCTATGGCTACACCTTC

D gene: -
V gene: TRBV7-8
clone size: -
J gene: TRBJ2-2
CDR3 protein: CASSSEGLQTGELFF
CDR3 DNA: TGTGCCAGCAGCTCGGAAGGACTCCAAACCGGGGAGCTGTTTTTT

D gene: -
V gene: TRBV3-1/TRBV3-2
clone size: -
J gene: TRBJ2-7
CDR3 protein: CASSQESGSSYEQYF
CDR3 DNA: TGTGCCAGCAGCCAAGAGTCAGGGAGCTCCTACGAGCAGTACTTC

D gene: TRBD1
V gene: TRBV10-3
clone size: -
J gene: TRBJ1-2
CDR3 protein: CAIGRDRGNYGYTF
CDR3 DNA: TGTGCCATCGGCCGGGACAGAGGAAACTATGGCTACACCTTC

D gene: -
V gene: TRBV3-1/TRBV3-2
clone size: -
J gene: TRBJ1-3
CDR3 protein: CASSQGAGVGTIYF
CDR3 DNA: TGTGCCAGCAGCCAGGGGGCAGGGGTTGGCACCATATATTTT

D gene: -
V gene: TRBV7-3
clone size: -
J gene: TRBJ2-7
CDR3 protein: CASSLTPADSYEQYF
CDR3 DNA: TGTGCCAGCAGCTTAACTCCGGCGGACTCCTACGAGCAGTACTTC

D gene: -
V gene: TRBV6-6
clone size: -
J gene: TRBJ2-1
CDR3 protein: CASSYPDRRLYNEQFF
CDR3 DNA: TGTGCCAGCAGTTATCCTGACAGGCGGCTCTACAATGAGCAGTTCTTC

D gene: TRBD1
V gene: TRBV10-3
clone size: -
J gene: TRBJ1-2
CDR3 protein: CAISEGTGINYGYTF
CDR3 DNA: TGTGCCATCAGTGAGGGGACAGGAATTAACTATGGCTACACCTTC

D gene: -
V gene: TRBV3-1/TRBV3-2
clone size: few
J gene: TRBJ2-2
CDR3 protein: CASSPTPTGELFF
CDR3 DNA: TGTGCCAGCAGCCCGACCCCCACCGGGGAGCTGTTTTTT

D gene: -
V gene: TRBV5-8
clone size: -
J gene: TRBJ2-2
CDR3 protein: CASSSGANTGELFF
CDR3 DNA: TGTGCCAGCAGCTCCGGGGCAAACACCGGGGAGCTGTTTTTT

D gene: -
V gene: TRBV7-9
clone size: -
J gene: TRBJ2-1
CDR3 protein: CASSLDINEQFF
CDR3 DNA: TGTGCCAGCAGCTTAGACATCAATGAGCAGTTCTTC

D gene: -
V gene: TRBV10-2
clone size: -
J gene: TRBJ1-1
CDR3 protein: CASSRLLIGSTEAFF
CDR3 DNA: TGCGCCAGCAGCCGCCTTTTGATCGGGAGCACTGAAGCTTTCTTT

D gene: -
V gene: TRBV4-1
clone size: -
J gene: TRBJ2-3
CDR3 protein: CASSHPTGGGDTQYF
CDR3 DNA: TGCGCCAGCAGCCATCCGACGGGCGGTGGAGATACGCAGTATTTT

D gene: -
V gene: TRBV2
clone size: -
J gene: TRBJ1-1
CDR3 protein: CASSEDWVATEAFF
CDR3 DNA: TGTGCCAGCAGCGAGGATTGGGTGGCCACTGAAGCTTTCTTT

D gene: -
V gene: TRBV5-1
clone size: -
J gene: TRBJ1-3
CDR3 protein: CASSLGDWGLFVGNTIYF
CDR3 DNA: TGCGCCAGCAGCTTGGGGGACTGGGGACTGTTTGTGGGAAACACCATATATTTT

D gene: -
V gene: TRBV28
clone size: -
J gene: TRBJ1-2
CDR3 protein: CAARGDDYGYTF
CDR3 DNA: TGTGCCGCCAGGGGCGACGACTATGGCTACACCTTC

D gene: -
V gene: TRBV12-5
clone size: -
J gene: TRBJ2-5
CDR3 protein: CASGLVPPGTQYF
CDR3 DNA: TGTGCTAGTGGTTTGGTACCGCCGGGGACCCAGTACTTC

D gene: -
V gene: TRBV7-3
clone size: -
J gene: TRBJ2-3
CDR3 protein: CASSSGHSADTQYF
CDR3 DNA: TGTGCCAGCAGCTCAGGACACTCGGCAGATACGCAGTATTTT

D gene: TRBD1
V gene: TRBV18
clone size: few
J gene: TRBJ1-3
CDR3 protein: CASSPGTGWSGNTIYF
CDR3 DNA: TGTGCCAGCTCACCTGGGACAGGGTGGTCTGGAAACACCATATATTTT

D gene: -
V gene: TRBV28
clone size: -
J gene: TRBJ1-2
CDR3 protein: CASTRDYYYGYTF
CDR3 DNA: TGTGCCAGCACCCGGGACTATTACTATGGCTACACCTTC

D gene: -
V gene: TRBV2
clone size: -
J gene: TRBJ1-1
CDR3 protein: CASSEVSENTEAFF
CDR3 DNA: TGTGCCAGCAGTGAGGTGAGCGAGAACACTGAAGCTTTCTTT

D gene: TRBD2
V gene: TRBV19
clone size: -
J gene: TRBJ2-2
CDR3 protein: CASNVGRDTGELFF
CDR3 DNA: TGTGCCAGCAACGTCGGGAGGGACACCGGGGAGCTGTTTTTT

D gene: -
V gene: TRBV11-2
clone size: -
J gene: TRBJ1-5
CDR3 protein: CASSRDSNQPQHF
CDR3 DNA: TGTGCCAGCAGTCGGGACAGCAATCAGCCCCAGCATTTT

D gene: -
V gene: TRBV5-1
clone size: once
J gene: TRBJ2-1
CDR3 protein: CASSLQGGDYNEQFF
CDR3 DNA: TGCGCCAGCAGCTTGCAAGGGGGGGATTACAATGAGCAGTTCTTC

D gene: -
V gene: TRBV6-5
clone size: -
J gene: TRBJ2-1
CDR3 protein: CASREGQSNEQFF
CDR3 DNA: TGTGCCAGCAGGGAGGGACAGTCCAATGAGCAGTTCTTC

D gene: -
V gene: TRBV10-1
clone size: once
J gene: TRBJ1-1
CDR3 protein: CASSEGSMNTEAFF
CDR3 DNA: TGCGCCAGCAGTGAGGGGTCGATGAACACTGAAGCTTTCTTT

D gene: -
V gene: TRBV5-1
clone size: -
J gene: TRBJ1-2
CDR3 protein: CASRTEQGGYTF
CDR3 DNA: TGCGCCAGCAGAACAGAGCAAGGTGGCTACACCTTC

D gene: -
V gene: TRBV3-1/TRBV3-2
clone size: -
J gene: TRBJ2-5
CDR3 protein: CASSQPGNGETQYF
CDR3 DNA: TGTGCCAGCAGCCAACCCGGGAATGGGGAGACCCAGTACTTC

D gene: -
V gene: TRBV28
clone size: -
J gene: TRBJ1-1
CDR3 protein: CASSSPPVSTEAFF
CDR3 DNA: TGTGCCAGCAGCTCCCCCCCGGTTAGCACTGAAGCTTTCTTT

D gene: -
V gene: TRBV12-3/TRBV12-4
clone size: -
J gene: TRBJ1-4
CDR3 protein: CASSLNWGEKLFF
CDR3 DNA: TGTGCCAGCAGTTTAAACTGGGGCGAAAAACTGTTTTTT

D gene: -
V gene: TRBV6-5
clone size: -
J gene: TRBJ1-5
CDR3 protein: CASKVNSDQPQHF
CDR3 DNA: TGTGCCAGCAAAGTAAACTCTGATCAGCCCCAGCATTTT

D gene: TRBD1
V gene: TRBV29-1
clone size: -
J gene: TRBJ2-7
CDR3 protein: CSVGTGAPYEQYF
CDR3 DNA: TGCAGCGTGGGGACAGGCGCTCCCTACGAGCAGTACTTC

D gene: -
V gene: TRBV6-6
clone size: few
J gene: TRBJ1-2
CDR3 protein: CASSSPTGRQSGYTF
CDR3 DNA: TGTGCCAGCAGCTCGCCCACAGGGCGACAGAGTGGCTACACCTTC

D gene: TRBD1
V gene: TRBV5-1
clone size: few
J gene: TRBJ1-2
CDR3 protein: CASSLAPGGDYGYTF
CDR3 DNA: TGCGCCAGCAGCTTGGCCCCAGGGGGTGACTATGGCTACACCTTC

D gene: TRBD1
V gene: TRBV28
clone size: -
J gene: TRBJ2-7
CDR3 protein: CASSLYGTGEVEQYF
CDR3 DNA: TGTGCCAGCAGTTTATACGGGACAGGGGAGGTCGAGCAGTACTTC

D gene: TRBD1
V gene: TRBV28
clone size: few
J gene: TRBJ1-5
CDR3 protein: CASSPGQVSQPQHF
CDR3 DNA: TGTGCCAGCAGTCCGGGACAGGTTAGTCAGCCCCAGCATTTT

D gene: -
V gene: TRBV11-3
clone size: -
J gene: TRBJ1-3
CDR3 protein: CASTQRGGQCESGNTIYF
CDR3 DNA: TGTGCCAGCACCCAACGGGGGGGGCAGTGTGAATCTGGAAACACCATATATTTT

D gene: -
V gene: TRBV6-5
clone size: few
J gene: TRBJ2-7
CDR3 protein: CASSWDTSSYEQYF
CDR3 DNA: TGTGCCAGCAGTTGGGACACCTCTTCCTACGAGCAGTACTTC

D gene: -
V gene: TRBV9
clone size: -
J gene: TRBJ2-7
CDR3 protein: CASSVVGGPEEQYF
CDR3 DNA: TGTGCCAGCAGCGTAGTAGGGGGGCCGGAGGAGCAGTACTTC

D gene: -
V gene: TRBV12-3/TRBV12-4
clone size: -
J gene: TRBJ1-5
CDR3 protein: CASSSRGNQPQHF
CDR3 DNA: TGTGCCAGCAGTAGCAGGGGAAATCAGCCCCAGCATTTT

D gene: TRBD2
V gene: TRBV5-8
clone size: -
J gene: TRBJ2-5
CDR3 protein: CASSFQLAGGFETQYF
CDR3 DNA: TGTGCCAGCAGCTTCCAGCTAGCGGGAGGATTCGAGACCCAGTACTTC

D gene: -
V gene: TRBV5-1
clone size: -
J gene: TRBJ2-3
CDR3 protein: CASSFSTDTQYF
CDR3 DNA: TGCGCCAGCAGCTTTTCAACAGATACGCAGTATTTT

D gene: -
V gene: TRBV12-3/TRBV12-4
clone size: -
J gene: TRBJ1-1
CDR3 protein: CASSWQGGTEAFF
CDR3 DNA: TGTGCCAGCAGTTGGCAGGGAGGAACTGAAGCTTTCTTT

D gene: -
V gene: TRBV2
clone size: few
J gene: TRBJ2-7
CDR3 protein: CASSTDVQAYEQYF
CDR3 DNA: TGTGCCAGCAGTACGGACGTCCAAGCCTACGAGCAGTACTTC

D gene: -
V gene: TRBV9
clone size: -
J gene: TRBJ1-6
CDR3 protein: CASSVDPGLGANSPLHF
CDR3 DNA: TGTGCCAGCAGCGTAGACCCGGGATTGGGTGCTAATTCACCCCTCCACTTT

D gene: -
V gene: TRBV7-2
clone size: -
J gene: TRBJ1-1
CDR3 protein: CASSSLGPRTEAFF
CDR3 DNA: TGTGCCAGCAGCTCCTTAGGACCCAGAACTGAAGCTTTCTTT

D gene: TRBD1
V gene: TRBV5-5
clone size: -
J gene: TRBJ2-7
CDR3 protein: CASSWRRGQGSYEQYF
CDR3 DNA: TGTGCCAGCAGCTGGCGCCGAGGACAGGGGTCCTACGAGCAGTACTTC